This T cell receptor beta chain came from a study of OX40 agonist ivuxolimab in advanced cancers. Autoimmune disease history or systemic immunosuppression led to patient exclusion. In germline, CDR1 is SEHNR, CDR2 FQNEAQ (reference sequence). The ends lost 5 bases at V and 4 bases at J; junction bases unmatched: 8. CDR3 size: 16 residues. Method: immunoSEQ multiplex PCR; TCRdb's copy keeps in-frame clones and lacks some. Of some 79,000 clones in the sample, approximately 85% are singletons; the top ten hold about 4%. The receptor comes from an adult with an advanced solid tumor such as melanoma, head and neck, liver or kidney cancer. The sequencing used CD4+ or CD8+ T cells sorted from blood, collected in a trial of the OX40 agonist ivuxolimab. The rearrangement links TRBV7-9 to TRBJ1-2; 12 nucleotides align to TRBD1. As DNA, the CDR3 is TGTGCCAGCAGCGCCCCTGGGACAGGGGGCGGCTATGGCTACACCTTC. Translated, it gives CASSAPGTGGGYGYTF.